This T cell receptor beta chain is drawn from a study of cytomegalovirus exposure and HLA in healthy donors. Study-wide points: The study assumed roughly uniform donor sequencing depth for presence/absence analyses. Most of the CMV-associated TCR beta chains (in a later analysis) appeared to be HLA-restricted. Among the sequence variants, a highly shared cluster was likely an artifact of sequencing. In a later analysis, compared with equally common non-associated chains, HLA-associated beta chains were more expanded.

Both 60 Vbeta primers and 13 Jbeta primers went into the PCR. Generated by immunoSEQ multiplex PCR, the TCRdb table keeps only in-frame clones and is missing some. The sample has approximately 150,000 clones, 80% to 90% seen once. As regards this clone: The antigen is not known.

The CDR3 sequence is 15 residues long. Trimming at V came to 0 bases and at J to 9 bases, leaving 9 bases not matched to a gene. From germline, CDR1 is SNHLY and CDR2 FYNNEI. The sample consisted of PBMCs. The sequence was obtained from a woman between 45 and 65 years old in good health and CMV-seronegative. This chain joins TRBV2 and TRBJ2-7, with 9 bases fitting TRBD1. Here the CDR3 reads CASSEAPGQGSAQYF. The CDR3 bases are TGTGCCAGCAGTGAAGCGCCGGGACAGGGAAGCGCGCAGTACTTC.